This T cell receptor (beta chain) was identified during a study of identical twins. TCRdb ran MiXCR on the 5' RACE reads and lists one entry per CDR3 protein. The sample holds 700,000 or so distinct CDR3 sequences, around 8.3% seen once. This sample was shared with a second study, whose subject was yellow fever vaccine responses in identical twins.

Sequenced: PBMCs. The source of this sequence is a woman aged 18 to 35 in good health.

This chain's CDR3 is CSASPVFTGELFF. CDR3 bases: TGCAGTGCTTCCCCCGTCTTCACGGGGGAGCTGTTTTTT. V gene TRBV20-1 combines with J gene TRBJ2-2; unclear D gene. CDR1 is DFQATT, CDR2 SNEGSKA, per germline (reference sequence). Trimming shortened V by 5 bases and J by 8 bases, and 15 bases separated the two germline ends. This CDR3 spans 13 amino acids.